Included here is one TCR beta chain sequence, with context. The source of the sample is a study of blood T cell repertoires in COVID-19. At the level of the study: Sources were T cells, B-cell-depleted T cells, or PBMCs; the material itself was cDNA or gDNA.

The CDR3 length is 14 residues. The V gene's germline CDR1 is SNHLY and CDR2 FYNNEI. Trimming stripped 3 bases from V and 2 bases from J, with 11 bases between. In the original processing: Amplification with reference gene primers provided the estimates of nucleated cell counts. Repertoires were generated with immunoSEQ multiplex PCR, while TCRdb's copy carries only in-frame clones and drops some. V, J and clone size are taken as reported in that table, and D and trimming were inferred from the DNA itself. The data contain 300,000 to 350,000 clones, roughly 86% of them singletons. Those enrolled in Seattle joined during active infection and were followed longitudinally afterward.

The rearrangement links TRBV2 to TRBJ2-7; TRBD2 might be the D (6 bases). Sample: peripheral blood. The sequence derives from a man aged 25 to 40 with COVID-19, enrolled during active disease. The CDR3 reads CASSEGLATYEQYF. DNA for the CDR3: TGTGCCAGCAGTGAGGGGCTAGCGACCTACGAGCAGTACTTC.